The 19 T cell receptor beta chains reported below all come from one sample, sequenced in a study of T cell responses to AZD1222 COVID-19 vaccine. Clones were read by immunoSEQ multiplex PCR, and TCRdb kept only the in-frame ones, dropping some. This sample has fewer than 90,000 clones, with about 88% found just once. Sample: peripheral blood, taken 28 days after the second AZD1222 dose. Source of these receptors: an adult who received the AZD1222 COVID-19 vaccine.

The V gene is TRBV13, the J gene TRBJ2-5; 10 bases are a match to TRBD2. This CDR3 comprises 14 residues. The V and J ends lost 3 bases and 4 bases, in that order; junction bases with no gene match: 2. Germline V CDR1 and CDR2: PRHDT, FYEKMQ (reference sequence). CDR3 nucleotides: TGTGCCAGCAGCTTCAGACTAGCGGGAGAGACCCAGTACTTC. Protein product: CASSFRLAGETQYF.

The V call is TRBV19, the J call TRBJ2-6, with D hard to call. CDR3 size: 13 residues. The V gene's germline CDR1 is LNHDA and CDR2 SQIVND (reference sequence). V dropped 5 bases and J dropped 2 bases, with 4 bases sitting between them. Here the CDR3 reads CASSPAGANVLTF. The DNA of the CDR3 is TGTGCCAGTAGTCCCGCTGGGGCCAACGTCCTGACTTTC.

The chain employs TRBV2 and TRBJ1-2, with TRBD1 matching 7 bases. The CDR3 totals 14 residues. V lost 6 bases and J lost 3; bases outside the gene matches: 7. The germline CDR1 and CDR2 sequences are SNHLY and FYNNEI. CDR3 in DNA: TGTGCCAGCAGGCCCCGACAGGGTGACTATGGCTACACCTTC. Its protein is CASRPRQGDYGYTF.

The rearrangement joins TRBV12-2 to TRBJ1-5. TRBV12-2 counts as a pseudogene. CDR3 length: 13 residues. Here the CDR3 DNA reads TGTGCAAGTCGCTTAGCGCGAGAACAGCCCCAGCATTTT. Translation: CASRLAREQPQHF.

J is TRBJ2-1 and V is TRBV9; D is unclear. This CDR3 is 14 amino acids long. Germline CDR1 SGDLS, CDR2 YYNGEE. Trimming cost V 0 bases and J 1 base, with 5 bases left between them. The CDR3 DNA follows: TGTGCCAGCAGCGTAGGACCGTCCTACAATGAGCAGTTCTTC. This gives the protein CASSVGPSYNEQFF. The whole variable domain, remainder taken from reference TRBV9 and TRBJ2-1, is DSGVTQTPKHLITATGQRVTLRCSPRSGDLSVYWYQQSLDQGLQFLIQYYNGEERAKGNILERFSAQQFPDLHSELNLSSLELGDSALYFCASSVGPSYNEQFFGPGTRLTVL.

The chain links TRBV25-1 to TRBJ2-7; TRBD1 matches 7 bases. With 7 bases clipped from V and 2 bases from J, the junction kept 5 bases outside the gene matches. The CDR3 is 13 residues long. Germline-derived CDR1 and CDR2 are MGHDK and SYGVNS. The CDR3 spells CASTPGQTYEQYF. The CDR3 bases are TGTGCCAGCACCCCGGGACAGACCTACGAGCAGTACTTC.

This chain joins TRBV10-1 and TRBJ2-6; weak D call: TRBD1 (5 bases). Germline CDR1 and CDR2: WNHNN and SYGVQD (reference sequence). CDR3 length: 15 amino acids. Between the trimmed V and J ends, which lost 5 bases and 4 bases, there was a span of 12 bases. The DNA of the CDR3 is TGCGCCAGCAGTTCACCAGGGTCCGGGGCCAACGTCCTGACTTTC. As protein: CASSSPGSGANVLTF.

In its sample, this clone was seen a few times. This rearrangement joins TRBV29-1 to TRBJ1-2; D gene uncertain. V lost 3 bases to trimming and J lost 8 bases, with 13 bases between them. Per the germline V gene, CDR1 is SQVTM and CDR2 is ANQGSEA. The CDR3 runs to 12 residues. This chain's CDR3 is CSVDTIKGGYTF. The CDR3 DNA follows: TGCAGCGTTGATACTATTAAGGGAGGCTACACCTTC.

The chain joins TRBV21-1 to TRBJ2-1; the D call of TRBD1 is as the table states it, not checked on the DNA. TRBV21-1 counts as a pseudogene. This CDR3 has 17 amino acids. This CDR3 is CASSPGPTVLPRGEQFF. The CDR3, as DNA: TGTGCCAGCAGCCCCGGCCCCACGGTCCTCCCAAGGGGTGAGCAGTTCTTC.

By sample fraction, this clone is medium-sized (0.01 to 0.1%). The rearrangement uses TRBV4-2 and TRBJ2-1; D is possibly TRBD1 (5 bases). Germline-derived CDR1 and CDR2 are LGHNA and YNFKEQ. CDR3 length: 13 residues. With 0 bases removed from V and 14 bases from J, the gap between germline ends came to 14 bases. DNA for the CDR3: TGTGCCAGCAGCCAAGATGAAATAGGGGATGAGTTCTTC. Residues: CASSQDEIGDEFF.

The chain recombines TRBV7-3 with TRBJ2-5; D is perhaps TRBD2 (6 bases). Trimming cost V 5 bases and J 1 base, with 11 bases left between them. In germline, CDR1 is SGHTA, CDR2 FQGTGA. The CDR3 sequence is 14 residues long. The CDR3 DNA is TGTGCCAGCAGCCCCGGACTACCCCAAGAGACCCAGTACTTC. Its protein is CASSPGLPQETQYF.

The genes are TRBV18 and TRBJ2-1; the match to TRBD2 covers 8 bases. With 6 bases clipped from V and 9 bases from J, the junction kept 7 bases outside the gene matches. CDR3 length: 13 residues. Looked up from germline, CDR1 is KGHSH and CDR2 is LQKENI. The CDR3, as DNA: TGTGCCAGCTCGGGACTAGACTTGGGTGAGCAGTTCTTC. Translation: CASSGLDLGEQFF.

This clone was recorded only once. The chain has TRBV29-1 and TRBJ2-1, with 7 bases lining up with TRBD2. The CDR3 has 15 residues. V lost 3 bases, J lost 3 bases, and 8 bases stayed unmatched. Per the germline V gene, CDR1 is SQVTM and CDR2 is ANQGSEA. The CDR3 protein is CSVDQLAANYNEQFF. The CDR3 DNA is TGCAGCGTTGATCAGCTAGCGGCCAACTACAATGAGCAGTTCTTC.

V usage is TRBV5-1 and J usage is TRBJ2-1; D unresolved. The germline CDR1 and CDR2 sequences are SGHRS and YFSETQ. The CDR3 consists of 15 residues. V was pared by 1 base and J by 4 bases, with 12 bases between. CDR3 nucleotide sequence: TGCGCCAGCAGCTTGTATAGTTGGACGTACAATGAGCAGTTCTTC. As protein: CASSLYSWTYNEQFF.

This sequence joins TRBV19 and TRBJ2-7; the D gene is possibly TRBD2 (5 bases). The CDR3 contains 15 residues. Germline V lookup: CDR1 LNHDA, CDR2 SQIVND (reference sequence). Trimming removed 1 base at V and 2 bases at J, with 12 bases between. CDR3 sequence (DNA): TGTGCCAGTAGTATAGCACTAGAATCAACCTACGAGCAGTACTTC. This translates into CASSIALESTYEQYF.

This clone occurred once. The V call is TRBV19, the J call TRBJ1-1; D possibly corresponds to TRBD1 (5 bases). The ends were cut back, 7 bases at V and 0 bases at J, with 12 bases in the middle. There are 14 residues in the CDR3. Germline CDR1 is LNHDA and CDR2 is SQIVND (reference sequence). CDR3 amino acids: CASTREGMNTEAFF. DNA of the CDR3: TGTGCCAGTACCCGGGAGGGGATGAACACTGAAGCTTTCTTT.

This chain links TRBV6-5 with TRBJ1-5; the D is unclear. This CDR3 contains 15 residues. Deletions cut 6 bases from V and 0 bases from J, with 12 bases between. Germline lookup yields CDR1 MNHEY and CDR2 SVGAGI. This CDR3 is CASRQGRISNQPQHF. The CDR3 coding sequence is TGTGCCAGCAGACAAGGACGGATTAGCAATCAGCCCCAGCATTTT.

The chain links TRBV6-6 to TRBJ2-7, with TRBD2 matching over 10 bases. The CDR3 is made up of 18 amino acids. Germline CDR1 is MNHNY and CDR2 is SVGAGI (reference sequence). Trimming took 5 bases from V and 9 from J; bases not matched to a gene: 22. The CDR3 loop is CASSLLPPRASGSLAQYF. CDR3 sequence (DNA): TGTGCCAGCAGTCTCCTACCCCCGCGGGCTAGCGGGAGCCTTGCGCAGTACTTC.

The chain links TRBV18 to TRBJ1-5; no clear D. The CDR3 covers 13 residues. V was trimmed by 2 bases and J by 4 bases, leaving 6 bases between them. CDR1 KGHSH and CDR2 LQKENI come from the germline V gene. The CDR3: CASSPSVNQPQHF. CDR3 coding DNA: TGTGCCAGCTCACCATCGGTAAATCAGCCCCAGCATTTT. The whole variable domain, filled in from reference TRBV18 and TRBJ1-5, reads NAGVMQNPRHLVRRRGQEARLRCSPMKGHSHVYWYRQLPEEGLKFMVYLQKENIIDESGMPKERFSAEFPKEGPSILRIQQVVRGDSAAYFCASSPSVNQPQHFGDGTRLSIL.